The 17 T cell receptor beta chains listed next were all sequenced from one sample in a study of blood T cell repertoires in COVID-19 (dated by TCRdb to about 2020). The protocol used for the library was the immunoSEQ multiplex PCR assay. TCRdb took this table from immuneACCESS and kept in-frame rearrangements with V and J called. Such tables lack part of the clones; where checked against another copy, unresolved V genes explain under half of the gap, and the rest is unexplained. The sample table contains more than 50,000 clones; only one count was recorded for 82% of them. Approximately 12% of the sample comes from the top ten. What was sequenced was peripheral blood. The receptors were sampled from a human donor in a cohort sampled during active COVID-19.

J is TRBJ2-3 and V is TRBV18, with D possibly being TRBD2 (6 bases). Per germline, CDR1 KGHSH and CDR2 LQKENI. V shed 3 bases and J shed 5 bases, with 12 bases lying between them. CDR3 length: 14 amino acids. The CDR3 spells CASSPVKGGDTQYF. The DNA for the CDR3 is TGTGCCAGCTCACCGGTAAAGGGAGGAGATACGCAGTATTTT.

This chain connects TRBV19 to TRBJ2-3, with TRBD2 identical over 7 bases. J was trimmed by 6 bases and V by 3 bases; bases with no gene match: 3. Germline CDR1 reads LNHDA; CDR2 reads SQIVND (reference sequence). The length of the CDR3 is 13 residues. CDR3: CASSMRGYDTQYF. The CDR3 DNA sequence: TGTGCCAGTAGTATGCGGGGGTACGATACGCAGTATTTT.

The chain employs TRBV2 and TRBJ1-2, with 10 positions matching TRBD1. Germline trimming cut 8 bases from V and 8 bases from J; bases unmatched to any gene: 11. The length of the CDR3 is 14 residues. In germline, CDR1 is SNHLY, CDR2 FYNNEI. CDR3 bases: TGTGCCAGCGGCGAGACAGGGGGCGTGTACGGCTACACCTTC. This translates into CASGETGGVYGYTF.

The rearrangement joins TRBV10-1 to TRBJ2-2; TRBD1 matches at 7 bases. Losses at the gene ends were 5 bases for V and 5 bases for J; bases not matched to a gene: 2. Germline V gene data show CDR1 as WNHNN and CDR2 as SYGVQD (reference sequence). The CDR3 has 13 amino acids. The CDR3 loop is CASSLQGTGELFF. CDR3 bases: TGCGCCAGCAGTTTACAGGGGACCGGGGAGCTGTTTTTT.

This clone was observed a handful of times. The J gene is TRBJ2-7, the V gene TRBV11-2; 12 positions match TRBD1. With 5 bases clipped from V and 0 bases from J, the junction kept 11 bases outside the gene matches. The CDR3 covers 18 residues. From germline, CDR1 is SGHAT and CDR2 FQNNGV. CDR3 sequence: CASSRAGTGGRSSYEQYF. DNA for the CDR3: TGTGCCAGCAGCCGAGCGGGGACAGGGGGCCGAAGCTCCTACGAGCAGTACTTC. Complete variable domain (other parts from reference TRBV11-2 and TRBJ2-7): EAGVAQSPRYKIIEKRQSVAFWCNPISGHATLYWYQQILGQGPKLLIQFQNNGVVDDSQLPKDRFSAERLKGVDSTLKIQPAKLEDSAVYLCASSRAGTGGRSSYEQYFGPGTRLTVT.

The rearrangement links TRBV19 to TRBJ2-7, with D unclear. This CDR3 is built from 14 residues. Germline CDR1 is LNHDA and CDR2 is SQIVND (reference sequence). The germline V and J ends were trimmed by 3 bases and 5 bases, with 14 bases remaining between them. The CDR3 DNA is TGTGCCAGTAGTATGGAACGGGTCGCGAACGAGCAGTACTTC. Encoded protein: CASSMERVANEQYF.

The chain employs TRBV21-1 and TRBJ1-2; the table's D gene call, TRBD1, was not cross checked with the DNA. TRBV21-1 is a known pseudogene. The CDR3 is 16 amino acids. The DNA for the CDR3 is TGTGCCAGCAGCATAATGGGGACAGGGTGTCACTATGGCTACACCTTC. It yields the protein CASSIMGTGCHYGYTF.

V is TRBV6-5 and J is TRBJ1-1; no reliable D call. Germline CDR1 reads MNHEY; CDR2 reads SVGAGI. Trimming shortened V by 8 bases and J by 5 bases, and 15 bases separated the two germline ends. The CDR3 contains 13 residues. The CDR3 DNA is TGTGCCAGCGCCTACAAACGAGGAACTGAAGCTTTCTTT. Protein: CASAYKRGTEAFF.

The rearrangement links TRBV11-2 to TRBJ2-7; 7 nucleotides match TRBD1. Germline V gene sequence: CDR1 SGHAT, CDR2 FQNNGV. V lost 5 bases to trimming and J lost 6 bases; unmatched junction nucleotides: 7. The CDR3 is made up of 13 amino acids. CDR3: CASSTGTAVEQYF. DNA for the CDR3: TGTGCCAGCAGCACCGGGACAGCCGTCGAGCAGTACTTC.

The J gene is TRBJ2-5, the V gene TRBV6-4; 8 bases map to TRBD1. The CDR3 sequence is 17 residues long. CDR1 MRHNA and CDR2 SNTAGT come from the germline V gene. V gave up 4 bases and J gave up 3 bases; unmatched junction bases: 13. The CDR3 sequence is CASSALDPGQGKETQYF. The DNA for the CDR3 is TGTGCCAGCAGTGCCCTCGATCCCGGACAGGGTAAAGAGACCCAGTACTTC.

This chain connects TRBV6-6 to TRBJ2-2; 8 bases map to TRBD1. The V and J ends lost 6 bases and 6 bases, in that order; junction bases with no gene match: 9. This CDR3 contains 15 residues. Germline V gene lookup returns CDR1 MNHNY and CDR2 SVGAGI (reference sequence). The CDR3 nucleotides are TGTGCCAGCAGCCGTGGACAGGGCGCATCCGGGGAGCTGTTTTTT. This encodes CASSRGQGASGELFF.

The chain recombines TRBV19 with TRBJ1-1, with 7 bases fitting TRBD1. CDR1 is LNHDA, CDR2 SQIVND, per germline (reference sequence). This CDR3 comprises 14 residues. V lost 5 bases, J lost 6 bases, and 9 bases stayed unmatched. CDR3 in DNA: TGTGCCAGTAGTTCTGGACAGGCCCGACCTGAAGCTTTCTTT. Protein: CASSSGQARPEAFF. The complete variable domain, with remaining parts taken from reference TRBV19 and TRBJ1-1, reads DGGITQSPKYLFRKEGQNVTLSCEQNLNHDAMYWYRQDPGQGLRLIYYSQIVNDFQKGDIAEGYSVSREKKESFPLTVTSAQKNPTAFYLCASSSGQARPEAFFGQGTRLTVV.

The chain has TRBV19 and TRBJ1-1, with D possibly TRBD1 on 5 matching bases. V was pared by 6 bases and J by 1 base, with 15 bases between. The CDR3 consists of 15 residues. CDR1 LNHDA and CDR2 SQIVND come from the germline V gene (reference sequence). CDR3 DNA: TGTGCCAGTAGCCACGCCAGGGTCCCGAACACTGAAGCTTTCTTT. It codes for CASSHARVPNTEAFF.

The rearrangement links TRBV5-6 to TRBJ1-1, with TRBD1 matching 7 bases. Germline V lookup: CDR1 SGHDT, CDR2 YYEEEE. CDR3 length: 16 amino acids. With V trimmed by 0 bases and J by 3 bases, 8 bases remained unmatched. CDR3 loop: CASSLVGGRFDTEAFF. DNA of the CDR3: TGTGCCAGCAGCTTGGTAGGGGGCAGGTTTGACACTGAAGCTTTCTTT.

This clone appeared a single time. The chain is built from TRBV5-6 and TRBJ2-5, with 7 bases that match TRBD2. CDR1 SGHDT and CDR2 YYEEEE come from the germline V gene. The CDR3 has 14 residues. J gave up 5 bases and V 2 bases, and 6 bases lay outside the gene matches. The CDR3 DNA reads as TGTGCCAGCAGCTTTCAGCGGGGCGGGGAGACCCAGTACTTC. It specifies CASSFQRGGETQYF.

The chain is built from TRBV30 and TRBJ2-3; D is unclear. This CDR3 comprises 13 residues. V was pared by 0 bases and J by 10 bases, with 14 bases between. Germline V CDR1 and CDR2: GTSNPN, SVGIG (reference sequence). The CDR3 DNA is TGTGCCTGGAGTGTAAATGTGGCTGGAGCGCAGTATTTT. As protein: CAWSVNVAGAQYF.

The CDR3 DNA reads TGTGCCAGCAGCTTAGTTCTTTCCTTTCAGTTCTTC. Protein: CASSLVLSFQFF. The chain is built from TRBV7-9 and TRBJ2-1, with D uncertain. This CDR3 has 12 amino acids. Germline CDR1 is SEHNR and CDR2 is FQNEAQ (reference sequence). Trimming shortened V by 1 base and J by 13 bases, and 11 bases separated the two germline ends.